The 12 T cell receptor beta chains reported below all come from one sample, sequenced in a study of identical twins. TCRdb analysed the 5' RACE reads with MiXCR anew, one entry per CDR3 protein. The table shows about 240,000 distinct CDR3 sequences, with about 13% occurring only once. The same data also went into a second study, on yellow fever vaccine responses in identical twins.

Specimen: memory (CD45RO+) T cells sorted from blood. The receptors shown here come from a woman aged 18-35 years in good health.

This clonotype has at least ten counts. The chain employs TRBV15 and TRBJ1-2; possibly TRBD1 for D (5 bases). The CDR3 extends over 12 amino acids. V was clipped by 7 bases and J by 7 bases, with 13 bases between them. From germline, CDR1 is LNHNV and CDR2 YYDKDF (reference sequence). The CDR3 is CATKRTGGGYTF. In DNA, the CDR3 is TGTGCCACCAAACGGACTGGGGGTGGCTACACCTTC.

This clonotype was seen ten or more times. The genes are TRBV24-1 and TRBJ2-1; no clear D gene. The ends were cut back, 4 bases at V and 10 bases at J, with 10 bases in the middle. The length of the CDR3 is 12 residues. Per the germline V gene, CDR1 is KGHDR and CDR2 is SFDVKD. Here the CDR3 DNA reads TGTGCCACCAGTGAGAGAGACTGGGAGCAGTTCTTC. Protein product: CATSERDWEQFF.

The sample holds a few counts of this clonotype. V and J are TRBV29-1 and TRBJ2-5; D is possibly TRBD1 (5 bases). The V and J ends lost 5 bases and 7 bases respectively, with 14 bases between them. This CDR3 has 12 residues. Germline V gives CDR1 SQVTM, CDR2 ANQGSEA. The CDR3 DNA is TGCAGCGTTAAGGTGCAGGGTCCGACCCAGTACTTC. Protein product: CSVKVQGPTQYF.

This chain links TRBV20-1 with TRBJ2-1; D uncertain. The CDR3 length is 16 residues. The V end was cut by 6 bases, the J end by 0 bases, with 18 bases between. CDR1 is DFQATT, CDR2 SNEGSKA, per germline (reference sequence). For the CDR3, the DNA is TGCAGTGCGTCGTCTTTTTCTGCCAGCTCCTACAATGAGCAGTTCTTC. This codes for CSASSFSASSYNEQFF.

This clonotype was found a few times. The V gene is TRBV6-5, the J gene TRBJ2-7; D not certain. The germline CDR1 and CDR2 sequences are MNHEY and SVGAGI. V shed 0 bases and J shed 3 bases, with 9 bases lying between them. CDR3 length: 14 amino acids. CDR3 DNA sequence: TGTGCCAGCAGTTACTCGACGGTCAGCTACGAGCAGTACTTC. Residues: CASSYSTVSYEQYF.

The V and J genes are TRBV15 and TRBJ2-2; no firm D call. Trimming stripped 0 bases from V and 6 bases from J, with 8 bases between. The CDR3 sequence is 14 residues long. The germline gives CDR1 LNHNV, CDR2 YYDKDF (reference sequence). DNA of the CDR3: TGTGCCACCAGCAGAGATATCGAGGCCGGGGAGCTGTTTTTT. It specifies CATSRDIEAGELFF. The whole variable domain, filled in from reference TRBV15 and TRBJ2-2, reads DAMVIQNPRYQVTQFGKPVTLSCSQTLNHNVMYWYQQKSSQAPKLLFHYYDKDFNNEADTPDNFQSRRPNTSFCFLDIRSPGLGDTAMYLCATSRDIEAGELFFGEGSRLTVL.

This clonotype has a handful of counts. The chain employs TRBV28 and TRBJ1-1; 11 bases align to TRBD1. The CDR3 extends over 16 amino acids. V shed 2 bases and J 4 bases; nucleotides not matched to a gene: 6. In germline, CDR1 is MDHEN, CDR2 SYDVKM. The chain's CDR3 is CASSLRSGTGGTEAFF. The CDR3 DNA follows: TGTGCCAGCAGTTTACGCTCCGGGACAGGGGGCACTGAAGCTTTCTTT.

The chain couples TRBV12-3 or TRBV12-4 to TRBJ2-3; TRBD1 matches at 7 bases. Losses at the gene ends were 4 bases for V and 6 bases for J; bases not matched to a gene: 7. CDR3 length equals 14 residues. In nucleotides, the CDR3 is TGTGCCAGCAGTTCGTACCAGGGGGAGGATACGCAGTATTTT. It encodes CASSSYQGEDTQYF.

The rearrangement uses TRBV5-1 and TRBJ2-1; TRBD2 agrees at 8 bases. CDR1 and CDR2 (germline): SGHRS, YFSETQ. Losses at the gene ends were 2 bases for V and 6 bases for J; bases not matched to a gene: 10. The CDR3 totals 16 residues. The CDR3 region has the DNA TGCGCCAGCAGCTTCCCCCGGGGGGGCGCCCGCAATGAGCAGTTCTTC. Residues: CASSFPRGGARNEQFF.

The V call is TRBV6-1, the J call TRBJ2-5, with D maybe TRBD1 (7 bases). V was shortened by 5 bases and J by 5 bases, with 15 bases between the two germline ends. Germline CDR1 MNHNS, CDR2 SASEGT. This CDR3 has 14 residues. CDR3 loop: CASSRSGGRETQYF. CDR3 in DNA: TGTGCCAGCAGTAGATCAGGGGGGCGGGAGACCCAGTACTTC.

This clonotype appeared a few times. The CDR3 loop is CASSRASDTQYF. The CDR3 nucleotides read TGTGCCAGCAGCCGCGCCTCAGATACGCAGTATTTT. The genes are TRBV3-1 and TRBJ2-3; no definite D call. CDR3 size: 12 residues. From germline, CDR1 is LGHDT and CDR2 YNNKEL (reference sequence). V was clipped by 4 bases and J by 4 bases, with 6 bases between them.

J is TRBJ1-1 and V is TRBV2; no clear D gene. Germline loops: CDR1 SNHLY, CDR2 FYNNEI. The V end lost 2 bases, the J end lost 1 base, and 14 bases lay between the germline ends. The CDR3 consists of 16 residues. CDR3: CASSERAGRTNTEAFF. Written as DNA, the CDR3 is TGTGCCAGCAGTGAAAGGGCCGGACGGACGAACACTGAAGCTTTCTTT.